These T cell receptor beta chains were read from a single sample in a study of cytomegalovirus exposure and HLA in healthy donors. Only in-frame clones appear in the TCRdb table, and some are missing; sequencing was by immunoSEQ multiplex PCR. The sample yields approximately 150,000 clones, 84% seen once. Sequences were obtained from PBMCs. These receptors were collected from a man between 18 and 35 years old in good health and CMV-seronegative. Both conserved end residues are part of each CDR3. Each record gives: clone size, D gene, J gene, V gene, CDR3 DNA, CDR3 protein. A D gene is named only where the DNA matches it firmly. Only part of the rows carry a size: once, few, many, or a class if the clone is expanded.

.,TRBD1,TRBJ1-4,TRBV27,TGTGCCAGCAGTTTCGGACAGGGAATTAATGAAAAACTGTTTTTT,CASSFGQGINEKLFF
.,TRBD2,TRBJ2-7,TRBV7-2,TGTGCCAGCAGCTCTAGCGGGGAGACCTACGAGCAGTACTTC,CASSSSGETYEQYF
few,.,TRBJ1-4,TRBV5-6,TGTGCCAGCACCCTCTCCCGCGCAGAGGCTCCCCGTGAAAAACTGTTTTTT,CASTLSRAEAPREKLFF
.,.,TRBJ2-1,TRBV10-2,TGCGCCAGCAGTGAGGGCCTTCCCAATGAGCAGTTCTTC,CASSEGLPNEQFF
.,.,TRBJ2-7,TRBV27,TGTGCCAGCAGTCGGCGGGACGGGGCACACGAGCAGTACTTC,CASSRRDGAHEQYF
.,TRBD1,TRBJ1-5,TRBV6-5,TGTGCCAGCAGCTTGACAGGGTCGAGTCAGCCCCAGCATTTT,CASSLTGSSQPQHF
.,.,TRBJ2-7,TRBV7-3,TGTGCCAGCAGCACTGGGGACATTCCCTACGAGCAGTACTTC,CASSTGDIPYEQYF
few,.,TRBJ1-6,TRBV25-1,TGTGCCAGCAGAGACACCCTCAATTCACCCCTCCACTTT,CASRDTLNSPLHF
few,.,TRBJ2-5,TRBV7-9,TGTGCCAGCAGCTTAGGCGGCCAAGAGACCCAGTACTTC,CASSLGGQETQYF
.,.,TRBJ1-1,TRBV6-5,TGTGCCAGCAGTTACACGACGGGCACGGGGACTGAAGCTTTCTTT,CASSYTTGTGTEAFF
.,.,TRBJ2-3,TRBV5-6,TGTGCCAGCAGCTTGGGGAGAAATACGCAGTATTTT,CASSLGRNTQYF
.,.,TRBJ2-3,TRBV7-3,TGTGCCAGCAGCTTAGAGATAGCAGATACGCAGTATTTT,CASSLEIADTQYF
.,.,TRBJ1-5,TRBV6-1,TGTGCCAGCACTTCGGTGGGGAGCCACCAGCCCCAGCATTTT,CASTSVGSHQPQHF
few,.,TRBJ1-2,TRBV7-8,TGTGCCAGCAGCTTAGAAGCGGGGCGCGGTGGCTACACCTTC,CASSLEAGRGGYTF
.,.,TRBJ2-7,TRBV5-6,TGTGCCAGCAGCTCCGGGAGCGCGAAAGAGCAGTACTTC,CASSSGSAKEQYF
.,.,TRBJ2-2,TRBV28,TGTGCCAGCAGTACGGCCACGGGGAGCACCGGGGAGCTGTTTTTT,CASSTATGSTGELFF
.,.,TRBJ2-5,TRBV6-5,TGTGCCAGCAGTCCCCTTGCGGGAATAAAAGAGACCCAGTACTTC,CASSPLAGIKETQYF
.,TRBD1,TRBJ1-4,TRBV15,TGTGCCACCAGCAGAGACGGACAGGGTAATGAAAAACTGTTTTTT,CATSRDGQGNEKLFF
once,TRBD1,TRBJ1-3,TRBV19,TGTGCCAGTCGGACAGGGGGAGGAAACACCATATATTTT,CASRTGGGNTIYF